In its sample, the clone carrying this T cell receptor beta chain was seen many times. Its antigen is undetermined. The V gene's germline CDR1 is MNHNY and CDR2 SVGAGI (reference sequence). The V and J ends lost 4 bases and 6 bases respectively, with 12 bases between them. The CDR3 has 13 amino acids. Making the TCR beta libraries involved quantitative 5'-RACE with molecular barcodes. From the 5' RACE reads, TCRdb called clonotypes with MiXCR, one entry per CDR3 protein. The repertoire holds 200,000 or so distinct CDR3 sequences, with 10% to 15% as singletons. This sample was included in a study of CD8 T cells in ankylosing spondylitis. Study findings and constraints: What appeared characteristic of ankylosing spondylitis blood was a TCR beta motif of 7 or 8 highly homologous variants. With a CD8+ phenotype, disease-linked clones were relatively rare in peripheral blood. Earlier authors reported some of these motif variants in reactive arthritis synovial fluid and blood.

This chain joins TRBV6-6 and TRBJ1-2, with D possibly being TRBD1 (5 bases). This sequence originates from a female donor with ankylosing spondylitis or in good health (not recorded which). The specimen was blood, either unsorted or a sorted T cell fraction (not recorded which). CDR3 DNA sequence: TGTGCCAGCAGTTCCGGGACCTGGGATGGCTACACCTTC. Amino acids: CASSSGTWDGYTF.